This entry describes one T cell receptor (beta chain). These data belong to a study of blood T cell repertoires in COVID-19. Some clones are missing from TCRdb's copy, which holds only in-frame ones; the method was immunoSEQ multiplex PCR. The sample has 280,000 or so clones; about nine tenths are singletons. Germline CDR1 and CDR2: LNHNV and YYDKDF (reference sequence). CDR3 size: 14 residues. V was trimmed by 4 bases and J by 4 bases, leaving 11 bases between them. Assignment of participants to cohorts was predicated upon participant-reported clinical history. Material for sequencing was PBMCs or T cells enriched from blood (not recorded which). The chain carries TRBV15 and TRBJ1-5; a weak D match, TRBD1 (6 bases). The sequence derives from a woman aged 45-60 years who had been exposed to COVID-19. The CDR3 reads CATSIRTDNQPQHF. The CDR3 DNA follows: TGTGCCACCAGCATCCGGACAGATAATCAGCCCCAGCATTTT.